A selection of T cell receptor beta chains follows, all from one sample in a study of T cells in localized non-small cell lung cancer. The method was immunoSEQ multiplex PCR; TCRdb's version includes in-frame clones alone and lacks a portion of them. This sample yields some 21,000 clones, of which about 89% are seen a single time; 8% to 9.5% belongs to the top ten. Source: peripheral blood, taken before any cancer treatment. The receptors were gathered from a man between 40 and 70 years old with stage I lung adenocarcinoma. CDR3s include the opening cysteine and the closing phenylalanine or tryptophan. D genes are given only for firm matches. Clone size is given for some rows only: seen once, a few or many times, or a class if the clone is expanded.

TGTGCCATCAGTGAGTCCTCTAGCTCCTATAATTCACCCCTCCACTTT CAISESSSSYNSPLHF TRBJ1-6 few 16 TRBV10-3 .
TGTGCCTGGAGTGTCGGCGGGGAGCTGTTTTTT CAWSVGGELFF TRBJ2-2 once 11 TRBV30 .
TGTGCCAGTAGTTGGGGGGATTTAAAGGACGGTCCTAGGGAAAAACTGTTTTTT CASSWGDLKDGPREKLFF TRBJ1-4 . 18 TRBV19 .
TGTGCCAGCAGCACCCGGACCGCCCGTTCGGCCGGGGAGCTGTTTTTT CASSTRTARSAGELFF TRBJ2-2 . 16 TRBV7-9 .
TGTGCCAGCAGCTCCTTATCAGAAACCTACGAGCAGTACTTC CASSSLSETYEQYF TRBJ2-7 . 14 TRBV7-2 .
TGTGCCAGCAACTCCGGGGGGGCCCATGAGCAGTTCTTC CASNSGGAHEQFF TRBJ2-1 . 13 TRBV19 TRBD2
TGTGCCAGCAGCCTGGACAGGGCGGGAAACACCATATATTTT CASSLDRAGNTIYF TRBJ1-3 . 14 TRBV7-9 TRBD1
TGTGCCAGCAGCTCCGGACCCCTCTACGAGCAGTACTTC CASSSGPLYEQYF TRBJ2-7 . 13 TRBV5-4 .
TGCAGCGTTGACCCGGCGACAGGGAGCTCCTACAATGAGCAGTTCTTC CSVDPATGSSYNEQFF TRBJ2-1 . 16 TRBV29-1 TRBD1
TGTGCCAGTAGTAGCCTGGACAGGCGGTCCTACGAGCAGTACTTC CASSSLDRRSYEQYF TRBJ2-7 . 15 TRBV19 TRBD1
TGTGCCAGCAAACTGGGACTACCTAACAATGAGCAGTTCTTC CASKLGLPNNEQFF TRBJ2-1 . 14 TRBV6-5 TRBD2
TGTGCTAGTGGTCCCGGACTGATCAATCAGCCCCAGCATTTT CASGPGLINQPQHF TRBJ1-5 . 14 TRBV12-5 .
TGTGCCAGCAGCTTAGATCGGCGCAAGCCGTACTTC CASSLDRRKPYF TRBJ2-7 . 12 TRBV7-2 .
TGTGCCAGCATTCATAGCGGCAATCAGCCCCAGCATTTT CASIHSGNQPQHF TRBJ1-5 . 13 TRBV7-6 .
TGTGCCAGCAGGGACGGCGGCTCCTACGAGCAGTACTTC CASRDGGSYEQYF TRBJ2-7 . 13 TRBV6-6 .
TGTGCCAGCAGCGCTTACAAGGGGCGCAATCAGCCCCAGCATTTT CASSAYKGRNQPQHF TRBJ1-5 once 15 TRBV9 .
TGTGCCAGCTCACCCAAGTCGAGCGCGAACACAGATACGCAGTATTTT CASSPKSSANTDTQYF TRBJ2-3 . 16 TRBV18 .
TGCGCCAGCGGGACAGGGGTTAGTTACGAGCAGTACTTC CASGTGVSYEQYF TRBJ2-7 . 13 TRBV5-1 TRBD1
TGCAGTGCAAGCGACCACGAGCAGTACTTC CSASDHEQYF TRBJ2-7 . 10 TRBV20-1 .
TGCAGCGCCGCTGTGTGGAACACTGAAGCTTTCTTT CSAAVWNTEAFF TRBJ1-1 once 12 TRBV29-1 .
TGTGCCAGCGAAGGATCGAACACAGATACGCAGTATTTT CASEGSNTDTQYF TRBJ2-3 . 13 TRBV6-5 .
TGCGCCAGCAGCTCGACGGATACTCGAGATACGCAGTATTTT CASSSTDTRDTQYF TRBJ2-3 . 14 TRBV5-1 .
TGTGCCAGCAGCTTGGGTTGGGACAGGGGTTCTCGTGGCTACACCTTC CASSLGWDRGSRGYTF TRBJ1-2 once 16 TRBV5-4 TRBD1
TGCGCCAGCAGCTTGGGTGATGTCTCCTACAATGAGCAGTTCTTC CASSLGDVSYNEQFF TRBJ2-1 . 15 TRBV5-1 .
TGTGCCAGCAGCTTGATTGGGAGAGGCGCCCAAGAGACCCAGTACTTC CASSLIGRGAQETQYF TRBJ2-5 . 16 TRBV5-6 .
TGTGCCAGCAGTCCCGACAGGGGGGCTAATCAGCCCCAGCATTTT CASSPDRGANQPQHF TRBJ1-5 . 15 TRBV6-4 TRBD1
TGTACCAGCGGCCTTAGCGGGGTTAGTGAGCAGTTCTTC CTSGLSGVSEQFF TRBJ2-1 . 13 TRBV9 TRBD2
TGCGCCAGCGAGCGCGGACTAGCTCAAGAGACCCAGTACTTC CASERGLAQETQYF TRBJ2-5 . 14 TRBV5-1 TRBD2
TGTGCCAGCAGCTTAGCGGGGGGCACAGATACGCAGTATTTT CASSLAGGTDTQYF TRBJ2-3 . 14 TRBV28 TRBD2
TGTGCCACCAGCAGTCATGGGCTAGCTTCCACAGATACGCAGTATTTT CATSSHGLASTDTQYF TRBJ2-3 few 16 TRBV15 .
TGTGCCAGCAGCTTAGGGGCGGGATCCTTGGATGAGCAGTTCTTC CASSLGAGSLDEQFF TRBJ2-1 . 15 TRBV7-6 .
TGTGCCAGCAGCATTACCGGGAGCGGGGCAGATACGCAGTATTTT CASSITGSGADTQYF TRBJ2-3 . 15 TRBV7-2 TRBD2
TGTGCCAGCAGCCTACAAACAGGGTCGAACACCGGGGAGCTGTTTTTT CASSLQTGSNTGELFF TRBJ2-2 . 16 TRBV11-2 .
TGTGCCTGGAGTGTACTTCGAGGAAATCGGTATGGCTACACCTTC CAWSVLRGNRYGYTF TRBJ1-2 . 15 TRBV30 .
TGTGCCAGCGGGCCCACCCCTTATAATTCACCCCTCCACTTT CASGPTPYNSPLHF TRBJ1-6 . 14 TRBV7-2 .
TGTGCCAGCAGTGAATACTACAGGGGGGCCGGGGAGCTGTTTTTT CASSEYYRGAGELFF TRBJ2-2 . 15 TRBV25-1 TRBD1
TGCAGCTCCAAGACAGATACTAATGAGCAGTTCTTC CSSKTDTNEQFF TRBJ2-1 . 12 TRBV29-1 .
TGTGCCAGCAGCGGGGCGATCAACACCGGGGAGCTGTTTTTT CASSGAINTGELFF TRBJ2-2 . 14 TRBV7-6 .
TGTGCCACCAGCAGGGACCCGTCAGGTTCCTACAATGAGCAGTTCTTC CATSRDPSGSYNEQFF TRBJ2-1 . 16 TRBV15 .
TGTGCCAGCAGCCCAGTCAACTTAAGCACCTACGAGCAGTACTTC CASSPVNLSTYEQYF TRBJ2-7 . 15 TRBV6-8 .
TGTGCCAGCAGTTTATCGGGACAGAGGAGCTACACCTTC CASSLSGQRSYTF TRBJ1-2 . 13 TRBV27 TRBD1
TGTGCCAGCAGCTTAGCGGGGACATGGGATACGCAGTATTTT CASSLAGTWDTQYF TRBJ2-3 . 14 TRBV7-8 .
TGTGCCAGTAGTATAGGACAGGGCCGCGGACAAGAGACCCAGTACTTC CASSIGQGRGQETQYF TRBJ2-5 . 16 TRBV19 TRBD1
TGTGCCTGGACTGCCGACAGTAACACAGATACGCAGTATTTT CAWTADSNTDTQYF TRBJ2-3 . 14 TRBV30 .
TGTGCCAGCAGCTTACCGGGGGGGCGTACGGCGGCTGAAGCTTTCTTT CASSLPGGRTAAEAFF TRBJ1-1 . 16 TRBV11-2 .
TGTGCCAGCTCACCTCCGGGGAAAAACATTCAGTACTTC CASSPPGKNIQYF TRBJ2-4 . 13 TRBV18 .
TGTGCCAGCAGCTTAGTAGGGAGCTCCTACGAGCAGTACTTC CASSLVGSSYEQYF TRBJ2-7 . 14 TRBV7-6 .
TGTGCCAGTAGTCTCCACGCCGGCTCAGAGACCCAGTACTTC CASSLHAGSETQYF TRBJ2-5 . 14 TRBV19 .
TGTGCCAGCAGTGTAGGGACACCCTACGAGCAGTACTTC CASSVGTPYEQYF TRBJ2-7 . 13 TRBV6-1 .
TGTGCCAGCAGGGATGGCCAGGTATATGGCTACACCTTC CASRDGQVYGYTF TRBJ1-2 medium-sized 13 TRBV6-6 .
TGCGCCAGCAGCTTGTTTCAGCGGGGGACATCGAACACCGGGGAGCTGTTTTTT CASSLFQRGTSNTGELFF TRBJ2-2 . 18 TRBV5-1 TRBD2
TGTGCCAGCTCACCCCTTGACAGGCGATTCTACGAGCAGTACTTC CASSPLDRRFYEQYF TRBJ2-7 . 15 TRBV18 .
TGTGCCAGCAGCTTACCCCCTTCTGGAAACACCATATATTTT CASSLPPSGNTIYF TRBJ1-3 . 14 TRBV7-9 .
TGTGCCAGCAGCTCACGCACCGGGACAGATACGCAGTATTTT CASSSRTGTDTQYF TRBJ2-3 . 14 TRBV7-9 .
TGTGCCAGCAGCTTGTGGACTAGCGGGGGGGCGGATACGCAGTATTTT CASSLWTSGGADTQYF TRBJ2-3 . 16 TRBV7-2 TRBD2
TGTGCCAGCAGCGTAAATAGCGGGAGCACAGATACGCAGTATTTT CASSVNSGSTDTQYF TRBJ2-3 . 15 TRBV9 TRBD2
TGTGCCAGCAGCCGGGCGGGACATGCCGATGAGCAGTTCTTC CASSRAGHADEQFF TRBJ2-1 . 14 TRBV7-9 .